The 18 T cell receptor beta chains reported below all come from one sample, sequenced in a study of T cell responses to AZD1222 COVID-19 vaccine. Sequencing was performed with immunoSEQ multiplex PCR; in TCRdb, only in-frame clones are kept and a portion is missing. The data contain 96,000 or so clones, roughly nine tenths of them singletons. The material sequenced was peripheral blood, taken on day 0 of AZD1222 vaccination. These receptors came from an adult in good health.

The V gene is TRBV6-2 or TRBV6-3, the J gene TRBJ2-7; D is ambiguous. CDR1 and CDR2 from the germline V gene are MNHEY and SVGEGT. There are 12 residues in the CDR3. Trimming shortened V by 5 bases and J by 3 bases, and 8 bases separated the two germline ends. The CDR3 region is CASSPTHYEQYF. The CDR3 nucleotides are TGTGCCAGCAGTCCCACACACTACGAGCAGTACTTC.

The chain recombines TRBV18 with TRBJ1-4, with a possible D match to TRBD1 (5 bases). This CDR3 contains 13 residues. Trimming shortened V by 5 bases and J by 3 bases, and 7 bases separated the two germline ends. Germline CDR1 is KGHSH and CDR2 is LQKENI. CDR3 in DNA: TGTGCCAGCTCAGGAGGGGCTAATGAAAAACTGTTTTTT. This sequence encodes CASSGGANEKLFF.

The chain uses TRBV5-1 and TRBJ2-5; D is perhaps TRBD1 or TRBD2 (5 bases each). There are 14 residues in the CDR3. With 0 bases removed from V and 5 bases from J, the gap between germline ends came to 11 bases. Germline V gene sequence: CDR1 SGHRS, CDR2 YFSETQ. CDR3 region: CASSLVGAIETQYF. As DNA, the CDR3 is TGCGCCAGCAGCTTGGTCGGGGCGATCGAGACCCAGTACTTC.

The rearrangement joins TRBV7-9 to TRBJ2-1, with 9 bases identical to TRBD2. V was pared by 2 bases and J by 6 bases, with 8 bases of the junction left unmatched. This CDR3 is built from 16 residues. The germline CDR1 and CDR2 sequences are SEHNR and FQNEAQ (reference sequence). The CDR3 is CASSLRGGRAGNEQFF. As DNA, the CDR3 is TGTGCCAGCAGCTTACGAGGCGGGAGGGCCGGCAATGAGCAGTTCTTC.

The chain combines TRBV5-1 with TRBJ2-5, with D perhaps TRBD1 or TRBD2 (5 bases each). V gave up 4 bases and J gave up 1 base, with 14 bases separating them. CDR1 is SGHRS, CDR2 YFSETQ, per germline. This CDR3 is 15 amino acids long. CDR3 coding DNA: TGCGCCAGCAGCCCAGGACGAGGGGCCCAAGAGACCCAGTACTTC. Amino acids: CASSPGRGAQETQYF. The full variable domain, in which reference TRBV5-1 and TRBJ2-5 provide the parts outside the CDR3, is KAGVTQTPRYLIKTRGQQVTLSCSPISGHRSVSWYQQTPGQGLQFLFEYFSETQRNKGNFPGRFSGRQFSNSRSEMNVSTLELGDSALYLCASSPGRGAQETQYFGPGTRLLVL.

The rearrangement uses TRBV5-1 and TRBJ2-7, with 9 bases matching TRBD2. Germline V gene lookup returns CDR1 SGHRS and CDR2 YFSETQ. V dropped 2 bases and J dropped 5; count of bases not matched to a gene: 5. The CDR3 covers 14 residues. Here the CDR3 reads CASSFSGSNHEQYF. The CDR3 DNA follows: TGCGCCAGCAGCTTTAGCGGGAGCAACCACGAGCAGTACTTC.

The CDR3 loop reads CAISANSLSYEQYF. In DNA form, the CDR3 reads TGTGCCATCAGTGCAAACAGCCTCTCCTACGAGCAGTACTTC. J is TRBJ2-7 and V is TRBV10-3, with D uncertain. The V end was cut by 4 bases, the J end by 0 bases, with 10 bases between. Looked up from germline, CDR1 is ENHRY and CDR2 is SYGVKD. CDR3 length: 14 residues.

The chain carries TRBV5-4 and TRBJ2-5; D possibly uses TRBD1 or TRBD2 (6 bases each). CDR3 length equals 15 residues. Germline V gene data show CDR1 as SGHNT and CDR2 as YYREEE (reference sequence). Trimming removed 4 bases at V and 5 bases at J, with 18 bases between. CDR3 residues: CASSPRGGQGETQYF. CDR3 sequence (DNA): TGTGCCAGCAGCCCCCGAGGGGGGCAAGGGGAGACCCAGTACTTC.

The chain uses TRBV7-9 and TRBJ1-4, with TRBD1 matching over 8 bases. This CDR3 comprises 14 residues. Trimming removed 5 bases from V and 7 bases from J; junction bases left unmatched: 6. Germline CDR1 and CDR2: SEHNR and FQNEAQ (reference sequence). The CDR3 is CASSPVRGPEKLFF. DNA for the CDR3: TGTGCCAGCAGCCCGGTCAGGGGGCCTGAAAAACTGTTTTTT.

V and J are TRBV6-5 and TRBJ2-7; TRBD2 matches at 10 bases. The CDR3 consists of 16 residues. The germline gives CDR1 MNHEY, CDR2 SVGAGI. After removal of 4 bases from V and 0 bases from J, the junction contained 6 bases not matched to a gene. The CDR3 coding sequence is TGTGCCAGCAGTTCCGGACTAGCGGAGAGCTCCTACGAGCAGTACTTC. Residues: CASSSGLAESSYEQYF.

This chain links TRBV5-5 with TRBJ2-5; possible D gene TRBD2, 6 bases. The V gene's germline CDR1 is SGHKS and CDR2 YYEKEE (reference sequence). Trimming took 4 bases from V and 5 from J, leaving 18 bases between them. CDR3 length equals 15 residues. This CDR3 reads CASSRDPREWETQYF. CDR3 in DNA: TGTGCCAGCAGCAGGGATCCCCGGGAGTGGGAGACCCAGTACTTC.

The gene calls are TRBV7-2 and TRBJ2-7, with D uncertain. The CDR3 has 12 residues. V was cut by 1 base and J by 4 bases, with 5 bases left in between. CDR1 SGHTA and CDR2 FQGNSA come from the germline V gene. CDR3 coding DNA: TGTGCCAGCAGCTTAGATACTTACGAGCAGTACTTC. Translating gives CASSLDTYEQYF.

V is TRBV11-2 and J is TRBJ2-1; D unclear. The CDR3 spans 14 residues. Germline V gene data show CDR1 as SGHAT and CDR2 as FQNNGV. Trimming left V 3 bases short and J 8 bases short, with 14 bases between. This CDR3 is CASSFIRKSDEQFF. The CDR3 coding sequence is TGTGCCAGCAGCTTCATACGAAAGAGCGATGAGCAGTTCTTC. Full variable domain (remainder filled in from reference TRBV11-2 and TRBJ2-1): EAGVAQSPRYKIIEKRQSVAFWCNPISGHATLYWYQQILGQGPKLLIQFQNNGVVDDSQLPKDRFSAERLKGVDSTLKIQPAKLEDSAVYLCASSFIRKSDEQFFGPGTRLTVL.

This chain uses TRBV7-3 with TRBJ2-1; maybe TRBD1 (5 bases). Trimming cost V 5 bases and J 6 bases, with 14 bases left between them. CDR1 SGHTA and CDR2 FQGTGA come from the germline V gene. There are 14 residues in the CDR3. CDR3 in amino acids: CASSTTGAPNEQFF. CDR3 nucleotide sequence: TGTGCCAGCAGCACCACTGGGGCCCCCAATGAGCAGTTCTTC.

The chain recombines TRBV2 with TRBJ2-3; D gene ambiguous. CDR1 SNHLY and CDR2 FYNNEI come from the germline V gene. Trimming took 1 base from V and 10 from J, leaving 12 bases between them. This CDR3 has 13 amino acids. Here the CDR3 DNA reads TGTGCCAGCAGTGAAGAAGGCGCTCTCGCGCAGTATTTT. It codes for CASSEEGALAQYF.

In DNA, the CDR3 is TGTGCCTGGAGTGTAGGGCAGCTTCACTATGGCTACACCTTC. Translation: CAWSVGQLHYGYTF. The chain carries TRBV30 and TRBJ1-2; no definite D call. Trimming removed 0 bases at V and 3 bases at J, with 11 bases between. The CDR3 has 14 amino acids. The germline CDR1 and CDR2 sequences are GTSNPN and SVGIG (reference sequence). The whole variable domain, filled in from reference TRBV30 and TRBJ1-2, reads SQTIHQWPATLVQPVGSPLSLECTVEGTSNPNLYWYRQAAGRGLQLLFYSVGIGQISSEVPQNLSASRPQDRQFILSSKKLLLSDSGFYLCAWSVGQLHYGYTFGSGTRLTVV.

The chain employs TRBV18 and TRBJ1-1; no definite D call. V lost 1 base, J lost 1 base, and 4 bases lay in between. Germline V gene sequence: CDR1 KGHSH, CDR2 LQKENI. The CDR3 runs to 13 residues. The CDR3 sequence is CASSPLGNTEAFF. For the CDR3, the DNA is TGTGCCAGCTCACCACTGGGGAACACTGAAGCTTTCTTT. Variable domain in full (rest from reference TRBV18 and TRBJ1-1): NAGVMQNPRHLVRRRGQEARLRCSPMKGHSHVYWYRQLPEEGLKFMVYLQKENIIDESGMPKERFSAEFPKEGPSILRIQQVVRGDSAAYFCASSPLGNTEAFFGQGTRLTVV.

The J gene is TRBJ2-1, the V gene TRBV6-2 or TRBV6-3; D not certain. The CDR3 is 15 residues long. The germline gives CDR1 MNHEY, CDR2 SVGEGT. With 3 bases removed from V and 2 bases from J, the gap between germline ends came to 11 bases. CDR3: CASSYDFIAYNEQFF. As DNA, the CDR3 is TGTGCCAGCAGTTATGACTTCATTGCCTACAATGAGCAGTTCTTC.